The 20 T cell receptor beta chains listed next were all sequenced from one sample in a study of blood T cell repertoires in COVID-19. Clones were sequenced by immunoSEQ multiplex PCR, and TCRdb holds only the in-frame ones, with some missing. The profile shows about 98,000 clones, approximately 82% of them singletons. The specimen sequenced was peripheral blood. The receptor set was obtained from a man aged 60 to 69 with active or convalescent COVID-19.

The rearrangement links TRBV7-2 to TRBJ2-5, with D possibly matching TRBD2 (6 bases). Germline CDR1 reads SGHTA; CDR2 reads FQGNSA. V was cut by 4 bases and J by 5 bases, with 20 bases left in between. This CDR3 spans 16 amino acids. This CDR3 is CASSSGVVPPRETQYF. The CDR3 bases are TGTGCCAGCAGCTCGGGGGTGGTCCCACCCCGGGAGACCCAGTACTTC.

CDR3 DNA sequence: TGCAGCGTTGAAGAGACCGGGATCGGGGGGACCCAGTACTTC. Its translation is CSVEETGIGGTQYF. The V gene is TRBV29-1, the J gene TRBJ2-5; TRBD2 is a possible D gene (6 bases). Trimming shortened V by 0 bases and J by 7 bases, and 15 bases separated the two germline ends. The CDR3 has 14 residues. CDR1 SQVTM and CDR2 ANQGSEA come from the germline V gene.

This chain uses TRBV6-5 with TRBJ1-2; 9 positions match TRBD1. The junction had 13 bases not matched to a gene; V was cut back by 8 bases and J by 6 bases. Looked up from germline, CDR1 is MNHEY and CDR2 is SVGAGI. The CDR3 contains 15 residues. Written as DNA, the CDR3 is TGTGCCAGCCTTCTAGGACAGGGGAGTCGGGATGGCTACACCTTC. This codes for CASLLGQGSRDGYTF.

This chain joins TRBV18 and TRBJ1-1; D might be TRBD1 (5 bases). The germline V gene encodes CDR1 KGHSH and CDR2 LQKENI. With 2 bases removed from V and 0 bases from J, the gap between germline ends came to 7 bases. The CDR3 has 14 residues. As DNA, the CDR3 is TGTGCCAGCTCACCAGGGGCGGTGAACACTGAAGCTTTCTTT. Its translation is CASSPGAVNTEAFF.

The V and J genes are TRBV27 and TRBJ1-1, with a tentative D call TRBD1 (5 bases). V lost 2 bases, J lost 5 bases, and 12 bases lay in between. Germline lookup yields CDR1 MNHEY and CDR2 SMNVEV (reference sequence). The CDR3 length is 14 residues. DNA for the CDR3: TGTGCCAGCAGTTTAGGAGGGGATGGGACTGAAGCTTTCTTT. Protein product: CASSLGGDGTEAFF.

J is TRBJ2-5 and V is TRBV3-1 (or the pseudogene TRBV3-2); TRBD1 matches 8 bases. Germline-derived CDR1 and CDR2 are LGHDT and YNNKEL (reference sequence). This CDR3 contains 14 residues. V lost 2 bases and J lost 5; bases outside the gene matches: 4. For the CDR3, the DNA is TGTGCCAGCAGCCAACTGGACAGGGTTGAGACCCAGTACTTC. This gives the protein CASSQLDRVETQYF.

This clone was seen a few times. The CDR3 DNA reads as TGTGCCAGCAGGAATAGCGGGAGGTCCGATGAGCAGTTCTTC. Amino acid sequence: CASRNSGRSDEQFF. This chain joins TRBV11-2 and TRBJ2-1; TRBD2 matches 10 bases. Per the germline V gene, CDR1 is SGHAT and CDR2 is FQNNGV. V lost 6 bases and J lost 8; bases outside the gene matches: 7. There are 14 residues in the CDR3.

The chain carries TRBV6-5 and TRBJ1-2; D is unresolved. Germline CDR1 reads MNHEY; CDR2 reads SVGAGI. There are 11 residues in the CDR3. V lost 6 bases and J lost 8, with 10 bases in between. CDR3 DNA sequence: TGTGCCAGCAGGAACATCGGGGGCTACACCTTC. As protein: CASRNIGGYTF.

This chain uses TRBV7-3 with TRBJ2-1, with 10 positions matching TRBD2. Germline V lookup: CDR1 SGHTA, CDR2 FQGTGA. The junction had 6 bases not matched to a gene; V was cut back by 5 bases and J by 5 bases. The CDR3 has 15 amino acids. CDR3: CASSPLAGINNEQFF. As DNA, the CDR3 is TGTGCCAGCAGCCCACTAGCGGGGATAAACAATGAGCAGTTCTTC.

CDR3 residues: CASSFGLGSYYEQYF. DNA for the CDR3: TGTGCCAGCAGTTTCGGCCTGGGTAGCTACTACGAGCAGTACTTC. This chain joins TRBV27 and TRBJ2-7, with unresolved D. The CDR3 loop spans 15 amino acids. Germline values: CDR1 MNHEY, CDR2 SMNVEV (reference sequence). Trimming took off 3 bases at V and 3 bases at J, with 15 bases between the two ends.

This clone was observed a single time. The chain has TRBV28 and TRBJ2-7; tentatively, D is TRBD2 (7 bases). Germline V CDR1 and CDR2: MDHEN, SYDVKM. The CDR3 has 15 amino acids. Trimming pared 6 bases from V and 3 bases from J, leaving 18 bases between. The chain's CDR3 is CASSLRGAGDYEQYV. The CDR3 coding sequence is TGTGCCAGCAGCCTCCGGGGGGCAGGGGACTACGAGCAGTACGTC.

This clone was recorded at least ten times. J is TRBJ1-1 and V is TRBV7-9; D is unclear. This CDR3 has 13 amino acids. V lost 5 bases to trimming and J lost 3 bases, with 10 bases between them. Germline assignment: CDR1 SEHNR and CDR2 FQNEAQ (reference sequence). Written as DNA, the CDR3 is TGTGCCAGCAGCCCCCCGGGAGACACTGAAGCTTTCTTT. Its translation: CASSPPGDTEAFF.

This clone was observed a handful of times. This rearrangement joins TRBV29-1 to TRBJ1-1, with TRBD1 as a possible D gene (6 bases). With 4 bases removed from V and 8 bases from J, the gap between germline ends came to 17 bases. This CDR3 contains 13 residues. Germline V CDR1 and CDR2: SQVTM, ANQGSEA. The CDR3 DNA follows: TGCAGCGTTGTGGGAAGACAGGCAGGGGAAGCTTTCTTT. Encoded protein: CSVVGRQAGEAFF.

The rearrangement joins TRBV2 to TRBJ1-5, with a weak D call TRBD1 (6 bases). CDR1 is SNHLY, CDR2 FYNNEI, per germline. The CDR3 has 13 residues. The germline V and J ends were trimmed by 1 base and 9 bases, with 10 bases remaining between them. The CDR3 DNA reads TGTGCCAGCAGTGAAGGCCCAGGGGCGCCCCAGCATTTT. Residues: CASSEGPGAPQHF.

The chain is built from TRBV9 and TRBJ2-6, with 7 bases lining up with TRBD1. J was trimmed by 0 bases and V by 0 bases; bases with no gene match: 6. The length of the CDR3 is 18 residues. Germline V gives CDR1 SGDLS, CDR2 YYNGEE. CDR3 nucleotides: TGTGCCAGCAGCGTAGCTAGACAGGGCATCTCTGGGGCCAACGTCCTGACTTTC. It specifies CASSVARQGISGANVLTF.

Ten or more counts support this clone. The V and J genes are TRBV5-5 and TRBJ2-7, with 8 bases aligning to TRBD2. Looked up from germline, CDR1 is SGHKS and CDR2 is YYEKEE (reference sequence). CDR3 length equals 15 residues. V gave up 1 base and J gave up 6 bases; unmatched junction bases: 9. This CDR3 is CASSLSPGGASEQYF. CDR3 nucleotides: TGTGCCAGCAGCTTGTCGCCCGGGGGGGCTAGCGAGCAGTACTTC.

CDR3 region: CASSGRRQGLSLATDTQYF. CDR3 sequence (DNA): TGTGCCAGCAGCGGGAGGAGACAGGGATTGAGTCTAGCGACAGATACGCAGTATTTT. This chain connects TRBV7-2 to TRBJ2-3, with D possibly being TRBD1 (7 bases). Germline lookup yields CDR1 SGHTA and CDR2 FQGNSA. V was cut by 5 bases and J by 3 bases, with 27 bases left in between. This CDR3 is 19 amino acids long.

The V call is TRBV3-1 (or the pseudogene TRBV3-2), the J call TRBJ2-7, with 8 bases identical to TRBD2. CDR1 and CDR2 from the germline V gene are LGHDT and YNNKEL (reference sequence). V was clipped by 4 bases and J by 5 bases; unmatched bases: 7. The CDR3 spans 14 residues. CDR3 coding DNA: TGTGCCAGCAGCCTCGGGGGGGTTGGCAACGAGCAGTACTTC. Its protein product is CASSLGGVGNEQYF.

The genes are TRBV14 and TRBJ1-2, with D possibly matching TRBD1 (5 bases). Between the trimmed V and J ends, which lost 3 bases and 10 bases, there was a span of 21 bases. The germline CDR1 and CDR2 sequences are SGHDN and FVKESK. The CDR3 has 15 amino acids. The CDR3 sequence is CASSQGGVSSTDYTF. The CDR3 region has the DNA TGTGCCAGCAGCCAGGGAGGGGTGTCTTCTACCGACTACACCTTC.

The chain uses TRBV3-1 (or the pseudogene TRBV3-2) and TRBJ2-3, with 12 bases aligning to TRBD2. The CDR3 is made up of 17 amino acids. From germline, CDR1 is LGHDT and CDR2 YNNKEL (reference sequence). V lost 1 base and J lost 5; bases outside the gene matches: 7. The CDR3 DNA follows: TGTGCCAGCAGCCAAGTACCTAGCGGGAGGGCCCTAGATACGCAGTATTTT. Its protein product is CASSQVPSGRALDTQYF.